The 21 T cell receptor beta chains below all came from one sample that was sequenced in a study of T cells in Graves' hyperthyroidism and ophthalmopathy. Regions amplified from RNA transcripts were the TCR beta CDR3 regions. TCR CDR3 regions were first amplified by RT-PCR with HTBI primers. TCRdb recomputed calls from the multiplex PCR reads with MiXCR, one row per CDR3 protein. In the table there are 400,000 to 500,000 distinct CDR3 sequences, roughly 14% of which are singletons. The source material was blood. These receptors were taken from a man in his late teens or twenties with Graves' ophthalmopathy.

This clonotype was seen repeatedly, ten times or more. This chain connects TRBV4-1 to TRBJ1-5; 7 bases agree with TRBD1. Looked up from germline, CDR1 is MGHRA and CDR2 is YSYEKL. The V gene end was trimmed by 2 bases and the J gene end by 7 bases; junction bases not matched to a gene: 8. This CDR3 comprises 15 residues. The CDR3: CASSQTRQGTQPQHF. CDR3 sequence (DNA): TGCGCCAGCAGCCAAACGCGACAGGGCACGCAGCCCCAGCATTTT.

The V and J genes are TRBV20-1 and TRBJ2-7; 11 bases are shared with TRBD1. This CDR3 is built from 14 residues. Per germline, CDR1 DFQATT and CDR2 SNEGSKA (reference sequence). Germline trimming cut 2 bases from V and 2 bases from J; bases unmatched to any gene: 2. The CDR3 DNA follows: TGCAGTGCTAGAAAGGGACAGGGGGCCTACGAGCAGTACTTC. Its translation: CSARKGQGAYEQYF.

This clonotype was detected a few times. This sequence joins TRBV9 and TRBJ1-6; weak D call: TRBD1 (6 bases). The CDR3 runs 13 residues. Per the germline V gene, CDR1 is SGDLS and CDR2 is YYNGEE. Deletions cut 5 bases from V and 13 bases from J, with 16 bases between. CDR3 loop: CASSPSGQGPLHF. Here the CDR3 DNA reads TGTGCCAGCAGTCCGTCAGGCCAGGGGCCCCTCCACTTT.

This clonotype was seen a handful of times. V gene TRBV6-1 combines with J gene TRBJ2-1; maybe TRBD2 (6 bases). This CDR3 contains 15 residues. Trimming cost V 8 bases and J 7 bases, with 21 bases left between them. Germline CDR1 is MNHNS and CDR2 is SASEGT. CDR3 bases: TGTGCCAGCTCGGGACTCCTTGCAAGGAGGAATGAGCAGTTCTTC. Encoded protein: CASSGLLARRNEQFF.

The chain couples TRBV5-1 to TRBJ2-5; D gene unclear. The CDR3 has 14 residues. In germline, CDR1 is SGHRS, CDR2 YFSETQ. Trimming took off 0 bases at V and 4 bases at J, with 10 bases between the two ends. The CDR3 is CASSLDPLGETQYF. In nucleotides, the CDR3 is TGCGCCAGCAGCTTGGACCCGTTGGGAGAGACCCAGTACTTC.

This clonotype was counted ten times or more. The rearrangement links TRBV20-1 to TRBJ1-2; D is ambiguous. The CDR3 runs to 10 residues. Germline V lookup: CDR1 DFQATT, CDR2 SNEGSKA (reference sequence). Trimming took off 3 bases at V and 8 bases at J, with 7 bases between the two ends. Written as DNA, the CDR3 is TGCAGTGCTAGTGAAGTGGGCTACACCTTC. Protein: CSASEVGYTF.

Ten or more counts support this clonotype. This rearrangement joins TRBV10-3 to TRBJ2-3; TRBD2 agrees at 7 bases. The CDR3 spans 12 residues. Germline CDR1 reads ENHRY; CDR2 reads SYGVKD. Trimming at V came to 7 bases and at J to 3 bases, leaving 1 base not matched to a gene. The CDR3 DNA follows: TGTGCCATCAAACTAGCGACAGATACGCAGTATTTT. As protein: CAIKLATDTQYF.

The chain recombines TRBV6-1 with TRBJ2-6; D might be TRBD2 (6 bases). V lost 5 bases and J 2 bases, leaving 19 bases between the germline ends. Germline V lookup: CDR1 MNHNS, CDR2 SASEGT. This CDR3 has 18 amino acids. CDR3 DNA: TGTGCCAGCAGTCTAAGTTACAGGTGGGGGGCTGGGGCCAACGTCCTGACTTTC. This codes for CASSLSYRWGAGANVLTF.

In the case of this clonotype: Its ends do not fully match the called genes, so a read error is possible. The chain uses TRBV24-1 and TRBJ2-3; D is perhaps TRBD1 (6 bases). In germline, CDR1 is KGHDR, CDR2 SFDVKD. The CDR3 covers 12 residues. The CDR3 DNA reads TGTGCCACCAGTCGGGACACAGATGCGCAGTATTTT. Translated, it gives CATSRDTDAQYF.

V and J are TRBV4-1 and TRBJ1-1; D perhaps matches TRBD1 (6 bases). Germline values: CDR1 MGHRA, CDR2 YSYEKL. This CDR3 spans 16 amino acids. V was trimmed by 5 bases and J by 2 bases, leaving 18 bases between them. The CDR3 nucleotides read TGCGCCAGCAGCTCAACAATTACAGGGATCAACACTGAAGCTTTCTTT. It encodes CASSSTITGINTEAFF.

This chain links TRBV14 with TRBJ2-1; D gene unclear. Germline CDR1 and CDR2: SGHDN and FVKESK. Trimming pared 0 bases from V and 11 bases from J, leaving 11 bases between. The CDR3 runs 13 residues. The CDR3 sequence is CASSQDSSPKQFF. The CDR3 coding sequence is TGTGCCAGCAGCCAAGATTCTTCCCCGAAGCAGTTCTTC.

To note about this clonotype: A clone one base away is much larger, so this may be a read error. The chain employs TRBV24-1 and TRBJ2-5; D is undetermined. CDR1 KGHDR and CDR2 SFDVKD come from the germline V gene. CDR3 length: 15 amino acids. The V end lost 2 bases, the J end lost 0 bases, and 9 bases lay between the germline ends. For the CDR3, the DNA is TGTGCCACCAGTGATTCTGGAGACTACCAAGAGACCCAGTACTTC. It encodes CATSDSGDYQETQYF.

The V call is TRBV27, the J call TRBJ1-4; possibly TRBD1 for D (6 bases). Trimming removed 3 bases from V and 7 bases from J, with 12 bases in between. Germline V CDR1 and CDR2: MNHEY, SMNVEV (reference sequence). The CDR3 length is 14 residues. In DNA, the CDR3 is TGTGCCAGCAGTTTCGGGGGCGAGGTTGAAAAACTGTTTTTT. Encoded protein: CASSFGGEVEKLFF.

This clonotype turned up a few times. The rearrangement joins TRBV30 to TRBJ2-7; TRBD1 is a possible D gene (6 bases). The V end lost 0 bases, the J end lost 6 bases, and 12 bases lay between the germline ends. This CDR3 comprises 13 residues. CDR1 GTSNPN and CDR2 SVGIG come from the germline V gene (reference sequence). CDR3 sequence (DNA): TGTGCCTGGAGTGTTGCACAGGGTATCGAGCAGTACTTC. The encoded protein is CAWSVAQGIEQYF. The full variable domain, rest sourced from reference TRBV30 and TRBJ2-7, is SQTIHQWPATLVQPVGSPLSLECTVEGTSNPNLYWYRQAAGRGLQLLFYSVGIGQISSEVPQNLSASRPQDRQFILSSKKLLLSDSGFYLCAWSVAQGIEQYFGPGTRLTVT.

This clonotype was observed a few times. The chain combines TRBV7-2 with TRBJ2-7; 10 nucleotides align to TRBD1. The J segment lost 7 bases and the V segment lost 4 bases, leaving 7 bases of the junction unmatched. From germline, CDR1 is SGHTA and CDR2 FQGNSA. The CDR3 covers 14 residues. CDR3 sequence reads: CASSYGTGVGEQYF. DNA of the CDR3: TGTGCCAGCAGCTACGGGACAGGGGTAGGGGAGCAGTACTTC. The whole variable domain, remainder taken from reference TRBV7-2 and TRBJ2-7, is GAGVSQSPSNKVTEKGKDVELRCDPISGHTALYWYRQSLGQGLEFLIYFQGNSAPDKSGLPSDRFSAERTGGSVSTLTIQRTQQEDSAVYLCASSYGTGVGEQYFGPGTRLTVT.

In its sample, this clonotype was seen a few times. The chain employs TRBV7-3 and TRBJ2-5; tentative D call: TRBD1 (6 bases). CDR3 length equals 16 residues. Germline CDR1 and CDR2: SGHTA and FQGTGA. V was trimmed by 2 bases and J by 5 bases, leaving 18 bases between them. CDR3 nucleotides: TGTGCCAGCAGCTTATCACCAGGACAGCAGAGGGAGACCCAGTACTTC. This codes for CASSLSPGQQRETQYF.

The chain couples TRBV28 to TRBJ2-7, with D possibly being TRBD1 (5 bases). This CDR3 is 12 amino acids long. Per the germline V gene, CDR1 is MDHEN and CDR2 is SYDVKM. V lost 7 bases and J 9 bases, leaving 16 bases between the germline ends. The CDR3 coding sequence is TGTGCCAGCACCCCCCCAAGGGGCCTGCAGTACTTC. Translating gives CASTPPRGLQYF.

The rearrangement links TRBV5-6 to TRBJ1-3; D is unclear. The V gene lost 0 bases and the J gene lost 0 bases, with 4 bases spanning the gap. CDR1 is SGHDT, CDR2 YYEEEE, per germline. The CDR3 runs to 14 residues. CDR3 sequence (DNA): TGTGCCAGCAGCTTGGAAGACTCTGGAAACACCATATATTTT. As protein: CASSLEDSGNTIYF.

This clonotype has ten or more counts. The gene calls are TRBV20-1 and TRBJ2-7, with TRBD1 matching over 8 bases. CDR1 is DFQATT, CDR2 SNEGSKA, per germline (reference sequence). The CDR3 spans 15 residues. The ends lost 6 bases at V and 4 bases at J; junction bases unmatched: 14. DNA of the CDR3: TGCAGTGCCCCGGGGGTAGGGACAGGTCGTTACGAGCAGTACTTC. This codes for CSAPGVGTGRYEQYF.

There are many counts of this clonotype. The chain carries TRBV12-3 or TRBV12-4 and TRBJ2-7, with a weak D call TRBD2 (6 bases). The CDR3 runs 14 residues. V lost 2 bases to trimming and J lost 4 bases, with 12 bases between them. CDR3 bases: TGTGCCAGCAGTTTACGGGGGTTCGGGTACGAGCAGTACTTC. Its translation is CASSLRGFGYEQYF.

This clonotype was seen repeatedly, ten times or more. The V and J genes are TRBV12-3 or TRBV12-4 and TRBJ2-3, with D perhaps assigned TRBD1 or TRBD2 (5 bases each). The CDR3 has 14 residues. Trimming took off 2 bases at V and 6 bases at J, with 12 bases between the two ends. Written as DNA, the CDR3 is TGTGCCAGCAGTTTAAAGGCCTGGGGGGATACGCAGTATTTT. Protein product: CASSLKAWGDTQYF.